The source of this TCR beta chain is a study of tissue T cells after allogeneic stem cell transplantation (dated by TCRdb to between 2021 and 2022). About the investigation overall: The study profiled TCR beta repertoires across many tissues from research autopsies of patients with and without GVHD, plus mouse models of GVHD. The human arm was a prospective observational study without blinding or randomization. What the research found in general, with its limitations: The patient cohort was small and varied clinically, and sampling depth was recognized as a limitation. Not many T cell clones showed up in more than one patient, yet clustering based on motifs uncovered repertoire signatures that were shared across patients in a tissue-specific way. The study did not determine which tissue TCRs were alloreactive or antigen-specific, and some clones might have been persisting host cells. In both patients and mice, only a limited portion of the TCR repertoire detected in tissues was captured by blood and spleen T cells. Within patients, how anatomically similar tissues were was a major factor shaping TCR repertoire composition, regardless of disease or transplant status.

The sample holds a few counts of this clone. Its antigen remains undetermined. Mouse gene names and germline sequences are used here. The sequenced fragment ends 1 residue before the CDR3 boundary, so the rest is inferred from the germline J gene. The germline V gene supplies CDR1 SGHSA and CDR2 FRNQAP. At the junction V is shortened by 4 bases and J by 2 bases, with 6 bases in between. The CDR3 goes from the cysteine to the phenylalanine over 13 residues. The DNA has 36 bases, all within the CDR3, and is read from base 1. The library was generated by the immunoSEQ multiplex PCR assay. Adaptive Biotechnologies performed the TCRbeta CDR3 sequencing at survey depth and reported CDR3 sequences, V/J genes, productive frequency and template counts. TCR beta CDR3 regions were amplified from genomic DNA rather than RNA. The original methods were these. Jensen-Shannon divergence served to quantify pairwise repertoire overlap between tissues, with 0 meaning identical and 1 meaning complete divergence. Tissues were grouped by single-linkage agglomerative hierarchical clustering of pairwise JSD values, and the clustering results were shown as dendrograms. GLIPH2 was run on all patient samples with simulation_depth 1000, kmer_min_depth 3 and cdr3_length_cutoff 8, and groups with more than two unique CDR3s were retained. In a standardized tissue-overlap score, Jaccard GLIPH-group overlap across patients was extrapolated to a standard repertoire size of 1000 clones. Linear mixed-effect models, with tissue included as a fixed effect and individual included as a random effect, were used to assess associations of diversity with clinical or experimental variables. TCRdb holds this immuneACCESS table with in-frame rearrangements only. Some clones are missing; in checked studies, unresolved V genes explain under half, and the rest has no known cause. V and J calls and clone size come straight from that table; D and trimming were deduced from the DNA. This sample comprises around 10,000 clones, 30% to 40% of them detected only once. The ten biggest clones cover 1.5% to 2% of the sample.

The time point label corresponds to: mouse harvest day 7 after allogeneic transplant. Mouse grafts combined 10^7 T-cell-depleted bone marrow cells with 10^6 splenic CD5+ T cells, given via tail vein injection. GVHD in mice was modeled with a major MHC-mismatch B6 (H2b) into BALB/c (H2d) model, and tissues were profiled at day 7 or 14. Mouse tissues and retro-orbital blood were harvested on day 7 or 14 post-transplant using separate sterile tools per animal; livers were flushed beforehand. Before genomic DNA isolation with the DNeasy Blood & Tissue Kit, mouse tissues were minced with razor blades in buffered saline.

This TCR came from a female BALB/c mouse given C57BL/6 T cells with graft-versus-host disease after an allogeneic hematopoietic cell transplant. Material for sequencing was skin. The chain was built from TRBV16 and TRBJ2-1; the D segment cannot be called with confidence. CDR3 bases read: TGTGCAAGCAGCTATTGGGACTATGCTGAGCAGTTC. It codes for CASSYWDYAEQF. From start to end, the CDR3 is CASSYWDYAEQFF.